These 20 T cell receptor beta chains originate from one sample sequenced in a study of shared clonotypes between healthy human individuals. Positive CCR7 selection of CD45RO-negative cells yielded the naive CD8 cells, and terminally differentiated effector memory CD45RA+ cells were excluded. Assay used: immunoSEQ multiplex PCR; TCRdb lists only in-frame clones, some missing. The sample contains about 600,000 clones, roughly 98% of which appear only once. The sequenced material came from naive CD8+ T cells sorted from blood. The receptors here all came from a man aged 30 to 39 in good health.

This chain uses TRBV15 with TRBJ2-3, with 12 bases aligning to TRBD2. After removal of 0 bases from V and 0 bases from J, the junction contained 7 bases not matched to a gene. CDR1 and CDR2 from the germline V gene are LNHNV and YYDKDF (reference sequence). The CDR3 length is 19 residues. The CDR3 nucleotides read TGTGCCACCAGCAGAGAGTCTAGCGGGAGGGAGTTTAGCACAGATACGCAGTATTTT. Amino acid sequence: CATSRESSGREFSTDTQYF. Full variable domain (rest looked up from reference TRBV15 and TRBJ2-3): DAMVIQNPRYQVTQFGKPVTLSCSQTLNHNVMYWYQQKSSQAPKLLFHYYDKDFNNEADTPDNFQSRRPNTSFCFLDIRSPGLGDTAMYLCATSRESSGREFSTDTQYFGPGTRLTVL.

The rearrangement joins TRBV5-1 to TRBJ2-3; tentative D call: TRBD1 (6 bases). Germline V gene sequence: CDR1 SGHRS, CDR2 YFSETQ. Deletions cut 3 bases from V and 0 bases from J, with 11 bases between. CDR3 length equals 15 residues. The CDR3 protein is CASSWGQDSTDTQYF. Written as DNA, the CDR3 is TGCGCCAGCAGCTGGGGACAAGACAGCACAGATACGCAGTATTTT.

The chain couples TRBV7-2 to TRBJ2-7; D may be TRBD2 (6 bases). Germline loops: CDR1 SGHTA, CDR2 FQGNSA. This CDR3 comprises 13 residues. V was clipped by 3 bases and J by 2 bases, with 8 bases between them. The CDR3 sequence is CASSFTSTYEQYF. CDR3 bases: TGTGCCAGCAGCTTCACTAGCACCTACGAGCAGTACTTC.

This chain connects TRBV4-1 to TRBJ2-5, with D hard to call. This CDR3 comprises 15 residues. Trimming cost V 1 base and J 5 bases, with 14 bases left between them. CDR1 is MGHRA, CDR2 YSYEKL, per germline. CDR3 region: CASSQGESVLETQYF. As DNA, the CDR3 is TGCGCCAGCAGCCAAGGAGAGTCGGTCTTGGAGACCCAGTACTTC.

The chain combines TRBV29-1 with TRBJ2-7; a weak D match, TRBD1 (5 bases). Germline V gene data show CDR1 as SQVTM and CDR2 as ANQGSEA. The CDR3 spans 12 residues. Trimming pared 6 bases from V and 3 bases from J, leaving 12 bases between. CDR3 in DNA: TGCAGCGTACGGAAGGGGAACTACGAGCAGTACTTC. This codes for CSVRKGNYEQYF.

CDR3: CASSFPPDRYQETQYF. CDR3 sequence (DNA): TGTGCCAGCAGCTTCCCCCCGGACAGATACCAAGAGACCCAGTACTTC. The chain couples TRBV11-2 to TRBJ2-5; the D gene is possibly TRBD1 (6 bases). The germline V gene has CDR1 SGHAT and CDR2 FQNNGV. The V end lost 3 bases, the J end lost 0 bases, and 14 bases lay between the germline ends. The CDR3 has 16 residues.

This chain connects TRBV5-6 to TRBJ2-7; 14 bases line up with TRBD2. The CDR3 is made up of 17 amino acids. V trimming: 0 bases; J trimming: 4 bases; junction bases outside the gene matches: 6. Per the germline V gene, CDR1 is SGHDT and CDR2 is YYEEEE. CDR3 amino acids: CASSLGGLAGGGYEQYF. CDR3 bases: TGTGCCAGCAGCTTGGGAGGACTAGCGGGAGGTGGATACGAGCAGTACTTC.

V gene TRBV4-3 combines with J gene TRBJ1-4; D is perhaps TRBD1 (5 bases). The CDR3 spans 15 residues. Trimming removed 2 bases from V and 4 bases from J, with 11 bases in between. The germline CDR1 and CDR2 sequences are LGHNA and YSLEER. CDR3 in amino acids: CASSQWGGSNEKLFF. The CDR3 DNA follows: TGCGCCAGCAGCCAATGGGGGGGAAGTAATGAAAAACTGTTTTTT.

The chain uses TRBV27 and TRBJ2-4, with D unclear. Trimming took 5 bases from V and 4 from J, leaving 12 bases between them. Per germline, CDR1 MNHEY and CDR2 SMNVEV (reference sequence). There are 14 residues in the CDR3. CDR3: CASSALSKKNIQYF. CDR3 sequence (DNA): TGTGCCAGCAGTGCCCTGTCCAAGAAAAACATTCAGTACTTC.

The rearrangement joins TRBV27 to TRBJ2-3; 8 nucleotides align to TRBD2. J lost 4 bases, V lost 5 bases, and 11 bases had no gene match. The CDR3 is 16 residues long. The germline CDR1 and CDR2 sequences are MNHEY and SMNVEV (reference sequence). Here the CDR3 DNA reads TGTGCCAGCAGTCCCGGGAGGGGGAGCCTGTCAGATACGCAGTATTTT. Its translation: CASSPGRGSLSDTQYF.

V gene TRBV28 combines with J gene TRBJ1-5, with no clear D. The CDR3 extends over 12 amino acids. Germline CDR1 MDHEN, CDR2 SYDVKM. The germline V and J ends were trimmed by 3 bases and 5 bases, with 5 bases remaining between them. CDR3 in amino acids: CASSLGYQPQHF. The CDR3 DNA reads TGTGCCAGCAGTTTGGGGTATCAGCCCCAGCATTTT.

V gene TRBV7-6 combines with J gene TRBJ2-1, with 14 bases matching TRBD2. This CDR3 region has 20 residues. Germline loops: CDR1 SGHVS, CDR2 FNYEAQ. The ends lost 4 bases at V and 2 bases at J; junction bases unmatched: 13. The CDR3 sequence: CASSSTRPGLAGEAYNEQFF. In nucleotides, the CDR3 is TGTGCCAGCAGCTCAACTCGTCCGGGACTAGCGGGAGAAGCCTACAATGAGCAGTTCTTC.

The chain joins TRBV4-1 to TRBJ2-4; 7 bases are shared with TRBD2. The germline gives CDR1 MGHRA, CDR2 YSYEKL. After removal of 0 bases from V and 1 base from J, the junction contained 12 bases not matched to a gene. The CDR3 loop spans 19 amino acids. CDR3 in amino acids: CASSQDWRGTNLAKNIQYF. As DNA, the CDR3 is TGCGCCAGCAGCCAAGATTGGCGGGGGACCAATCTCGCCAAAAACATTCAGTACTTC.

This chain joins TRBV7-9 and TRBJ2-3; D gene ambiguous. The ends were cut back, 2 bases at V and 4 bases at J, with 16 bases in the middle. Germline V CDR1 and CDR2: SEHNR, FQNEAQ (reference sequence). This CDR3 comprises 16 residues. This CDR3 reads CASSLTSAGPADTQYF. In DNA, the CDR3 is TGTGCCAGCAGCTTAACCTCAGCCGGCCCCGCAGATACGCAGTATTTT.

The CDR3 sequence is CASSVANTGELFF. The CDR3 DNA reads TGCGCCAGCAGTGTGGCGAACACCGGGGAGCTGTTTTTT. This chain joins TRBV4-1 and TRBJ2-2; D ambiguous. The CDR3 is 13 residues long. Germline CDR1 reads MGHRA; CDR2 reads YSYEKL. V was pared by 6 bases and J by 0 bases, with 5 bases between.

The chain is built from TRBV10-3 and TRBJ1-2; TRBD1 matches 7 bases. J lost 8 bases, V lost 7 bases, and 10 bases had no gene match. The V gene's germline CDR1 is ENHRY and CDR2 SYGVKD. There are 13 residues in the CDR3. The CDR3 DNA sequence: TGTGCCATCAATTCAAGACAGGGCGGAGGCTACACCTTC. This codes for CAINSRQGGGYTF.

The chain joins TRBV11-3 to TRBJ2-1; D may be TRBD2 (6 bases). The CDR3 is 17 residues long. Germline V lookup: CDR1 SGHNT, CDR2 YENEEA. Trimming shortened V by 6 bases and J by 3 bases, and 21 bases separated the two germline ends. The CDR3 coding sequence is TGTGCCAGCAGTCCCCCGGGACTCCAACCCGACTACAATGAGCAGTTCTTC. Translated, it gives CASSPPGLQPDYNEQFF.

The rearrangement joins TRBV25-1 to TRBJ1-1, with TRBD1 identical over 7 bases. V lost 6 bases and J lost 3; bases outside the gene matches: 10. CDR3 size: 15 residues. Germline V gene data show CDR1 as MGHDK and CDR2 as SYGVNS. In DNA form, the CDR3 reads TGTGCCAGCAGCGACAGGGTTGGTCGGGACACTGAAGCTTTCTTT. Translating it yields CASSDRVGRDTEAFF. Complete variable domain (other parts from reference TRBV25-1 and TRBJ1-1): EADIYQTPRYLVIGTGKKITLECSQTMGHDKMYWYQQDPGMELHLIHYSYGVNSTEKGDLSSESTVSRIRTEHFPLTLESARPSHTSQYLCASSDRVGRDTEAFFGQGTRLTVV.

The rearrangement uses TRBV6-6 and TRBJ2-7; tentative D call: TRBD2 (6 bases). The germline gives CDR1 MNHNY, CDR2 SVGAGI (reference sequence). Trimming cost V 7 bases and J 3 bases, with 22 bases left between them. CDR3 length: 16 residues. The CDR3 here is CASTPGWGENFYEQYF. The CDR3 nucleotides are TGTGCCAGCACACCGGGGTGGGGGGAAAATTTCTACGAGCAGTACTTC.

The V call is TRBV7-6, the J call TRBJ2-1; 7 bases match TRBD1. CDR1 and CDR2 from the germline V gene are SGHVS and FNYEAQ. V lost 2 bases and J lost 5; bases outside the gene matches: 12. This CDR3 is built from 17 residues. CDR3: CASSLPGTGEWNNEQFF. CDR3 DNA: TGTGCCAGCAGCTTACCGGGTACAGGGGAGTGGAACAATGAGCAGTTCTTC.